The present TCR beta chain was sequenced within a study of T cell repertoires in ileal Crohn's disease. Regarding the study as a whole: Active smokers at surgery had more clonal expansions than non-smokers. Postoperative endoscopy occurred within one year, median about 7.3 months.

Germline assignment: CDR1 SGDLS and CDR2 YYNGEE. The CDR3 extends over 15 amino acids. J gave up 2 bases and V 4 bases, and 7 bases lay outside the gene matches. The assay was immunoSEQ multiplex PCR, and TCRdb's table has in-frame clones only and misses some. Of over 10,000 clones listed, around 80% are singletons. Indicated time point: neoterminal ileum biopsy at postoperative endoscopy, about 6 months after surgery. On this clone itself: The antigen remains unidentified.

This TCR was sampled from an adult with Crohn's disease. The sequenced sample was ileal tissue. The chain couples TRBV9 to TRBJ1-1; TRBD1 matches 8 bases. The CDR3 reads CASSPRGQVNTEAFF. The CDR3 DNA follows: TGTGCCAGCAGCCCTCGGGGACAGGTAAACACTGAAGCTTTCTTT.